The source of this T cell receptor beta chain is a study of T cell responses to AZD1222 COVID-19 vaccine. Study overall: Second-dose intervals of approximately 4 or approximately 12 weeks were pooled.

Points from the study as a whole: Researchers report vaccine-associated CD4 TCRs spanning spike, with dominance at 160-218 and 743-854. Only a handful of AZD1222 recipients were seropositive at baseline.

This table comes from immunoSEQ multiplex PCR, and its TCRdb copy is limited to in-frame clones, with some not included. The sample has about 88,000 clones, 75% to 90% seen once; the top ten hold about 2.2%. Germline CDR1 is SGHAT and CDR2 is FQNNGV. The CDR3 covers 16 residues. V lost 4 bases and J lost 8; bases outside the gene matches: 8. A word on this clone: Its antigen remains unidentified.

The input for sequencing was peripheral blood, taken on day 0 of AZD1222 vaccination. The source is an adult in good health. The chain recombines TRBV11-2 with TRBJ2-1; 13 bases are a match to TRBD2. CDR3 in DNA: TGTGCCAGCAGCTACAGGACTAGCGGGAGCTCCCATGAGCAGTTCTTC. It specifies CASSYRTSGSSHEQFF.